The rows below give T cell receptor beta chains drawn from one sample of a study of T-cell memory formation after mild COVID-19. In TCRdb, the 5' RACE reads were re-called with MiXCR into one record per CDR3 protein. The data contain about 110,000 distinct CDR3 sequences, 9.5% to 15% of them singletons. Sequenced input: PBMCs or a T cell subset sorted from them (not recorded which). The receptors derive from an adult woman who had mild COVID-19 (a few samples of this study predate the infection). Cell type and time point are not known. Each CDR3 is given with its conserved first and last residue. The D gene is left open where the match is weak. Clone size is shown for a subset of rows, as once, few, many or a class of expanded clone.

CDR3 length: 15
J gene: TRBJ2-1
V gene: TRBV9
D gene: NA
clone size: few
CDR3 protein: CASSEDSPVYNEQFF
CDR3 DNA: TGTGCCAGCAGCGAGGACAGCCCTGTCTACAATGAGCAGTTCTTC

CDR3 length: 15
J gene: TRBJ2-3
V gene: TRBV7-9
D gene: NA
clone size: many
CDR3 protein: CASSPDTEATDTQYF
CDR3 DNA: TGTGCCAGCAGCCCGGACACTGAGGCCACAGATACGCAGTATTTT

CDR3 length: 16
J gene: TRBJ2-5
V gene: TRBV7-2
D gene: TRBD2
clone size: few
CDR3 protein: CASSLRLAGVEETQYF
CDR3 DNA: TGTGCCAGCAGCCTTAGACTAGCGGGAGTGGAAGAGACCCAGTACTTC

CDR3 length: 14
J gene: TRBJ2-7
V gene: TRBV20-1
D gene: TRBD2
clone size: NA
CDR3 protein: CSAGSGGYLREQYF
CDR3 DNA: TGCAGTGCTGGCAGCGGGGGGTACCTGAGGGAGCAGTACTTC

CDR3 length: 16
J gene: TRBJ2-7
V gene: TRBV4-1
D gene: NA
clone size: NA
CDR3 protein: CASSQDTGAAAYEQYF
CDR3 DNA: TGCGCCAGCAGCCAAGATACGGGGGCCGCTGCCTACGAGCAGTACTTC

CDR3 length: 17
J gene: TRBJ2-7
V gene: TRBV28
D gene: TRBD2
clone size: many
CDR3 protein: CASSPWGGTSGSYEQYF
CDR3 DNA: TGTGCCAGCAGTCCTTGGGGGGGGACTAGCGGGAGTTACGAGCAGTACTTC

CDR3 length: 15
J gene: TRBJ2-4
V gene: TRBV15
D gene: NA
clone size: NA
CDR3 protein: CATSRESRAKNIQYF
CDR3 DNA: TGTGCCACCAGCAGAGAGTCACGAGCCAAAAACATTCAGTACTTC

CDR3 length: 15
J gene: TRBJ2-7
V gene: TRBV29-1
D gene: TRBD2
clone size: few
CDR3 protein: CSVEGVAGFTYEQYF
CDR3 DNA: TGCAGCGTTGAAGGTGTAGCGGGGTTTACCTACGAGCAGTACTTC

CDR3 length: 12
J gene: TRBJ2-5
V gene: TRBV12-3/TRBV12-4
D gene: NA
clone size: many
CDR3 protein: CASSSVRETQYF
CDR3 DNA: TGTGCCAGCAGCTCGGTTAGGGAGACCCAGTACTTC

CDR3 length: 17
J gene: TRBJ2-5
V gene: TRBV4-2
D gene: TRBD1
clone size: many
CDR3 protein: CASSQNPRQGFQETQYF
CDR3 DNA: TGTGCCAGCAGCCAAAATCCCCGACAGGGGTTTCAAGAGACCCAGTACTTC

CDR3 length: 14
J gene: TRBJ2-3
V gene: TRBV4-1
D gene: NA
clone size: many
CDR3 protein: CASSQEIPTDTQYF
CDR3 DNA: TGCGCCAGCAGCCAAGAGATTCCGACAGATACGCAGTATTTT

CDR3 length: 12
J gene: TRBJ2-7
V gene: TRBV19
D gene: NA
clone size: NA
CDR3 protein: CASSLMGGEQYF
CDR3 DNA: TGTGCCAGTAGCCTGATGGGGGGAGAGCAGTACTTC

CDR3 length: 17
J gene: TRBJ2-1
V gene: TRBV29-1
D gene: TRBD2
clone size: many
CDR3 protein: CSVPGLAGDSSYNEQFF
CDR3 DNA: TGCAGCGTCCCCGGACTAGCGGGGGACTCCTCCTACAATGAGCAGTTCTTC

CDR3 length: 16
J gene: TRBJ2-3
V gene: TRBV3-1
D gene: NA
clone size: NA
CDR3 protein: CASSQDEEPRLSTQYF
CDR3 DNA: TGTGCCAGCAGCCAAGATGAAGAACCCCGACTATCGACGCAGTATTTT

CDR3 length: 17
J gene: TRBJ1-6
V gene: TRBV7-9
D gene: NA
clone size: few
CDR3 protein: CASSLKDISSYNSPLHF
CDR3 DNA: TGTGCCAGCAGTCTCAAGGACATCAGCTCCTATAATTCACCCCTCCACTTT

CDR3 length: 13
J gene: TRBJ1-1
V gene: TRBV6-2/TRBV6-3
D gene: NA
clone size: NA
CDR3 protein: CASSYPTDTEAFF
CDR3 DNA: TGTGCCAGCAGTTACCCTACGGACACTGAAGCTTTCTTT

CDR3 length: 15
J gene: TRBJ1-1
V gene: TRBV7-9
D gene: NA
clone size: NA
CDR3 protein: CASSLALGRDTEAFF
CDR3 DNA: TGTGCCAGCAGCTTAGCGCTAGGTAGGGACACTGAAGCTTTCTTT

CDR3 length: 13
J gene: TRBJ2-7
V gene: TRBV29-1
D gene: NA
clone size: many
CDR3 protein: CSVGQALTGEQYF
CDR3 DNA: TGCAGCGTTGGACAGGCCCTAACCGGGGAGCAGTACTTC

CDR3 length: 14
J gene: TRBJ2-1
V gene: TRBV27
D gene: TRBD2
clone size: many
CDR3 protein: CASSLAGGYNEQFF
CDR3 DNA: TGTGCCAGCAGTTTAGCGGGAGGCTACAATGAGCAGTTCTTC

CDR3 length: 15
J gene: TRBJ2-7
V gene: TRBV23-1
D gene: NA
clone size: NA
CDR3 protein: CASSQSRTDPYEQYF
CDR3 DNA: TGCGCCAGCAGTCAATCGCGGACGGACCCCTACGAGCAGTACTTC

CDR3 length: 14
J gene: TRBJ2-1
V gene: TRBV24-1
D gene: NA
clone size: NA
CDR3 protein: CATSDPPLFVEQFF
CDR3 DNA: TGTGCCACCAGTGACCCTCCGTTGTTTGTTGAGCAGTTCTTC

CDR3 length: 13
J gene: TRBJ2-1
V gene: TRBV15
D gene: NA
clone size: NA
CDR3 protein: CATRAASYNEQFF
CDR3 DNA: TGTGCCACCCGGGCGGCCTCCTACAATGAGCAGTTCTTC

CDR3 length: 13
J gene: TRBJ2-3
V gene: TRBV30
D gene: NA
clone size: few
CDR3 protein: CAWSGLRVDTQYF
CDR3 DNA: TGTGCCTGGTCCGGGCTCAGGGTGGATACGCAGTATTTT

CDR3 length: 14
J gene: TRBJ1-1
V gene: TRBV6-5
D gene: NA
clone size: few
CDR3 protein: CASSYEGPNTEAFF
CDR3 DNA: TGTGCCAGCAGTTACGAGGGTCCCAACACTGAAGCTTTCTTT

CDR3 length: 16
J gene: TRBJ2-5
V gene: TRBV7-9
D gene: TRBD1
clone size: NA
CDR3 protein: CASSLGTGGSRETQYF
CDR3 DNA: TGTGCCAGCAGCTTAGGCACAGGGGGTTCCCGGGAGACCCAGTACTTC

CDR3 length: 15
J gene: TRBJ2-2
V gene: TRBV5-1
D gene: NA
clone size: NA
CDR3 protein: CASCSAMGNTGELFF
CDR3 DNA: TGCGCCAGCTGCAGTGCTATGGGGAACACCGGGGAGCTGTTTTTT